The next 29 T cell receptor beta chains were all read from a single sample in a study of blood T cell repertoires in COVID-19. The data were produced by immunoSEQ multiplex PCR, yet TCRdb's version contains in-frame clones alone and is incomplete. The sample shows under 250,000 clones, around 82% of them seen only once. Input material: peripheral blood. The receptors come from a man aged 40-50 years with active or convalescent COVID-19.

The genes are TRBV7-9 and TRBJ2-2, with D unclear. The CDR3 runs 14 residues. From germline, CDR1 is SEHNR and CDR2 FQNEAQ (reference sequence). Trimming cost V 2 bases and J 1 base, with 5 bases left between them. The CDR3 bases are TGTGCCAGCAGCTTATCAGGGAACACCGGGGAGCTGTTTTTT. Protein sequence: CASSLSGNTGELFF.

The rearrangement joins TRBV11-3 to TRBJ2-1; possible D gene TRBD2, 6 bases. The V end lost 1 base, the J end lost 3 bases, and 10 bases lay between the germline ends. The CDR3 has 15 amino acids. Germline assignment: CDR1 SGHNT and CDR2 YENEEA. The CDR3: CASSLGGEVYNEQFF. CDR3 nucleotides: TGTGCCAGCAGCTTAGGGGGGGAAGTCTACAATGAGCAGTTCTTC.

This clone was observed a single time. The chain is built from TRBV10-2 and TRBJ1-6, with a tentative D call TRBD1 (5 bases). V lost 2 bases to trimming and J lost 9 bases, with 8 bases between them. Germline V CDR1 and CDR2: WSHSY, SAAADI. This CDR3 spans 13 amino acids. The CDR3 protein is CASSEQGSSPLHF. The CDR3 DNA is TGCGCCAGCAGTGAGCAGGGAAGTTCACCCCTCCACTTT.

This chain uses TRBV5-1 with TRBJ2-5; perhaps TRBD2 as D (5 bases). CDR3 length: 14 amino acids. Trimming took 0 bases from V and 5 from J, leaving 11 bases between them. The V gene's germline CDR1 is SGHRS and CDR2 YFSETQ. The CDR3 DNA sequence: TGCGCCAGCAGCTTGGGTAGCGAACTCGAGACCCAGTACTTC. As protein: CASSLGSELETQYF.

The chain employs TRBV6-2 or TRBV6-3 and TRBJ1-5; 7 nucleotides align to TRBD1. The CDR3 spans 18 residues. The germline V gene encodes CDR1 MNHEY and CDR2 SVGEGT. Germline trimming cut 5 bases from V and 1 base from J; bases unmatched to any gene: 14. The CDR3 DNA reads as TGTGCCAGCAGTACCTCCCTGAAGGGGGCGCGAAGCAATCAGCCCCAGCATTTT. Translating it yields CASSTSLKGARSNQPQHF.

V gene TRBV5-1 combines with J gene TRBJ1-2, with 8 bases fitting TRBD1. The ends lost 0 bases at V and 2 bases at J; junction bases unmatched: 6. The germline V gene has CDR1 SGHRS and CDR2 YFSETQ. CDR3 length equals 16 residues. The CDR3: CASSLDGTGPNYGYTF. DNA of the CDR3: TGCGCCAGCAGCTTGGACGGGACAGGCCCCAACTATGGCTACACCTTC. Filled out from reference TRBV5-1 and TRBJ1-2, the complete variable domain reads KAGVTQTPRYLIKTRGQQVTLSCSPISGHRSVSWYQQTPGQGLQFLFEYFSETQRNKGNFPGRFSGRQFSNSRSEMNVSTLELGDSALYLCASSLDGTGPNYGYTFGSGTRLTVV.

J is TRBJ1-3 and V is TRBV27; D is ambiguous. Germline values: CDR1 MNHEY, CDR2 SMNVEV (reference sequence). Trimming removed 5 bases from V and 8 bases from J, with 16 bases in between. The CDR3 totals 14 residues. CDR3 DNA: TGTGCCAGCAGTAATTATCTAGGGAGTCACACCATATATTTT. This translates into CASSNYLGSHTIYF.

The genes are TRBV6-5 and TRBJ2-7; 7 nucleotides align to TRBD1. Trimming at V came to 0 bases and at J to 0 bases, leaving 2 bases not matched to a gene. This CDR3 has 15 residues. Germline V gene data show CDR1 as MNHEY and CDR2 as SVGAGI. The CDR3 reads CASSYSRDSSYEQYF. The CDR3 DNA sequence: TGTGCCAGCAGTTACTCTCGGGACAGCTCCTACGAGCAGTACTTC.

The rearrangement uses TRBV28 and TRBJ1-6; 8 bases match TRBD1. Germline CDR1 is MDHEN and CDR2 is SYDVKM. The CDR3 is 17 amino acids. J gave up 1 base and V 1 base, and 3 bases lay outside the gene matches. The CDR3 DNA is TGTGCCAGCAGTTTATTACAGGGGGATTCCTATAATTCACCCCTCCACTTT. Residues: CASSLLQGDSYNSPLHF. Full variable domain (outside the CDR3, taken from reference TRBV28 and TRBJ1-6): DVKVTQSSRYLVKRTGEKVFLECVQDMDHENMFWYRQDPGLGLRLIYFSYDVKMKEKGDIPEGYSVSREKKERFSLILESASTNQTSMYLCASSLLQGDSYNSPLHFGNGTRLTVT.

The chain carries TRBV11-2 and TRBJ1-5, with 7 nucleotides matching TRBD1. Trimming cost V 5 bases and J 1 base; bases outside gene matches: 5. This CDR3 has 15 residues. Germline values: CDR1 SGHAT, CDR2 FQNNGV. The CDR3 nucleotides are TGTGCCAGCAGCCCGCAACAGGGGAGCAATCAGCCCCAGCATTTT. This sequence encodes CASSPQQGSNQPQHF.

The rearrangement links TRBV6-1 to TRBJ1-1, with D possibly matching TRBD1 (6 bases). Trimming took off 3 bases at V and 6 bases at J, with 14 bases between the two ends. CDR1 MNHNS and CDR2 SASEGT come from the germline V gene. This CDR3 is 14 amino acids long. The CDR3 DNA reads TGTGCCAGCAGTGATGGGGGCGGTTGGTCTGAAGCTTTCTTT. Translating gives CASSDGGGWSEAFF.

The CDR3 sequence is CASSHQGWNTEAFF. The CDR3 DNA is TGCGCCAGCAGCCACCAGGGTTGGAACACTGAAGCTTTCTTT. The chain carries TRBV4-1 and TRBJ1-1; D is possibly TRBD1 (5 bases). The CDR3 runs to 14 residues. CDR1 and CDR2 (germline): MGHRA, YSYEKL. V lost 3 bases and J lost 1, with 9 bases in between.

This clone turned up a few times. The chain couples TRBV15 to TRBJ2-7; 7 bases are a match to TRBD1. The length of the CDR3 is 15 residues. The trim removed 3 bases at V and 0 bases at J, leaving 5 bases unmatched. In germline, CDR1 is LNHNV, CDR2 YYDKDF (reference sequence). The CDR3 loop reads CATSSLGQDSYEQYF. The CDR3, as DNA: TGTGCCACCAGCAGTCTTGGACAGGACTCCTACGAGCAGTACTTC.

In its sample, this clone was seen a few times. The rearrangement uses TRBV5-5 and TRBJ1-5; D is undetermined. V was cut by 2 bases and J by 1 base, with 10 bases left in between. Germline values: CDR1 SGHKS, CDR2 YYEKEE (reference sequence). The CDR3 covers 15 residues. The CDR3 DNA sequence: TGTGCCAGCAGCTTCGGGTTCGTGAGCAATCAGCCCCAGCATTTT. Residues: CASSFGFVSNQPQHF.

The chain combines TRBV6-5 with TRBJ2-1; 13 bases are a match to TRBD2. The CDR3 covers 15 residues. The germline V gene encodes CDR1 MNHEY and CDR2 SVGAGI. V lost 5 bases and J lost 9; bases outside the gene matches: 7. The CDR3 region is CASSTGTSGAGEQFF. Written as DNA, the CDR3 is TGTGCCAGCAGTACCGGGACTAGCGGGGCGGGTGAGCAGTTCTTC.

Only a few counts were recorded for this clone. The rearrangement uses TRBV5-1 and TRBJ1-1, with unresolved D. Trimming cost V 0 bases and J 5 bases, with 11 bases left between them. Germline CDR1 SGHRS, CDR2 YFSETQ. CDR3 length: 14 amino acids. CDR3 loop: CASSLAGVETEAFF. CDR3 nucleotide sequence: TGCGCCAGCAGCTTGGCGGGTGTGGAAACTGAAGCTTTCTTT.

Of note for this clone: One junction end does not reproduce the germline sequence, and a read error may be involved. The rearrangement uses TRBV4-3 and TRBJ2-1; possibly TRBD1 for D (5 bases). CDR1 is LGHNA and CDR2 is YSLEER in the germline V gene. The CDR3 loop spans 14 amino acids. The CDR3 bases are TGCGCCAGCAGCCAAGGCACTCATGGGGCTAAAGCGATCTTC. Translated, it gives CASSQGTHGAKAIF.

This rearrangement joins TRBV19 to TRBJ2-1, with 14 bases aligning to TRBD2. CDR1 and CDR2 from the germline V gene are LNHDA and SQIVND (reference sequence). V was pared by 4 bases and J by 9 bases, with 2 bases of the junction left unmatched. The CDR3 sequence is 14 residues long. CDR3 amino acids: CASSRGLAGVEQFF. The CDR3 DNA is TGTGCCAGTAGTAGGGGACTAGCGGGAGTTGAGCAGTTCTTC.

J is TRBJ1-2 and V is TRBV6-2 or TRBV6-3; D possibly corresponds to TRBD1 (6 bases). The CDR3 totals 17 residues. The germline CDR1 and CDR2 sequences are MNHEY and SVGEGT. V was pared by 2 bases and J by 2 bases, with 18 bases between. The CDR3 here is CASSYLTGRAANYGYTF. The CDR3 DNA sequence: TGTGCCAGCAGTTACCTCACAGGGAGAGCGGCGAACTATGGCTACACCTTC.

This clone was detected only once. This chain joins TRBV19 and TRBJ2-7, with 9 nucleotides matching TRBD1. CDR1 and CDR2 (germline): LNHDA, SQIVND (reference sequence). J gave up 5 bases and V 3 bases, and 5 bases lay outside the gene matches. CDR3 size: 14 residues. The CDR3 sequence is CASSMQQGAHEQYF. The DNA for the CDR3 is TGTGCCAGTAGTATGCAACAGGGGGCGCACGAGCAGTACTTC. Filled out from reference TRBV19 and TRBJ2-7, the complete variable domain reads DGGITQSPKYLFRKEGQNVTLSCEQNLNHDAMYWYRQDPGQGLRLIYYSQIVNDFQKGDIAEGYSVSREKKESFPLTVTSAQKNPTAFYLCASSMQQGAHEQYFGPGTRLTVT.

This chain joins TRBV7-9 and TRBJ2-7, with D maybe TRBD2 (5 bases). V gave up 5 bases and J gave up 4 bases, with 15 bases separating them. This CDR3 region has 14 residues. Germline values: CDR1 SEHNR, CDR2 FQNEAQ (reference sequence). CDR3 bases: TGTGCCAGCAGCCCGGACTCAAACAGTTACGAGCAGTACTTC. It yields the protein CASSPDSNSYEQYF.

J is TRBJ2-3 and V is TRBV11-2; 13 bases line up with TRBD2. V shed 5 bases and J 7 bases; nucleotides not matched to a gene: 9. This CDR3 has 16 residues. Germline V CDR1 and CDR2: SGHAT, FQNNGV. The CDR3 is CASSPDWTSGSNTQYF. The CDR3 nucleotides read TGTGCCAGCAGCCCCGATTGGACTAGCGGGAGTAATACGCAGTATTTT.

The V and J genes are TRBV19 and TRBJ1-1; 8 bases map to TRBD1. In germline, CDR1 is LNHDA, CDR2 SQIVND (reference sequence). V shed 5 bases and J 9 bases; nucleotides not matched to a gene: 5. The CDR3 length is 12 residues. This CDR3 is CASSFPRGQAFF. Here the CDR3 DNA reads TGTGCCAGTAGTTTCCCCAGGGGGCAAGCTTTCTTT.

The chain combines TRBV30 with TRBJ1-6; a possible D gene is TRBD1 (6 bases). The CDR3 is 19 amino acids. With 1 base removed from V and 1 base from J, the gap between germline ends came to 20 bases. The germline V gene encodes CDR1 GTSNPN and CDR2 SVGIG (reference sequence). The CDR3 DNA is TGTGCCTGGAGTGCAGCTCAGGGGCGGGTGTTTTCCTATAATTCACCCCTCCACTTT. Its protein is CAWSAAQGRVFSYNSPLHF.

This chain uses TRBV7-2 with TRBJ1-3; D gene unclear. The germline V and J ends were trimmed by 5 bases and 0 bases, with 8 bases remaining between them. In germline, CDR1 is SGHTA, CDR2 FQGNSA. The CDR3 consists of 14 residues. The CDR3 DNA sequence: TGTGCCAGCAGCCGCCGGAGCTCTGGAAACACCATATATTTT. Translated, it gives CASSRRSSGNTIYF.

The chain has TRBV28 and TRBJ1-4; D may be TRBD1 (6 bases). Germline lookup yields CDR1 MDHEN and CDR2 SYDVKM. Trimming cost V 3 bases and J 7 bases, with 18 bases left between them. The CDR3 is 16 amino acids. CDR3 nucleotides: TGTGCCAGCAGTTTCCGTCGGGCAGGGGTTTCTGAAAAACTGTTTTTT. Amino acids: CASSFRRAGVSEKLFF.

The genes are TRBV25-1 and TRBJ1-1; D unresolved. Germline CDR1 reads MGHDK; CDR2 reads SYGVNS. The CDR3 is made up of 16 amino acids. Trimming cost V 3 bases and J 1 base, with 15 bases left between them. The CDR3 spells CASSEGRRHSNTEAFF. In nucleotides, the CDR3 is TGTGCCAGCAGTGAGGGCAGGCGACACTCGAACACTGAAGCTTTCTTT.

The chain combines TRBV7-8 with TRBJ2-7; 7 bases map to TRBD1. J was trimmed by 3 bases and V by 1 base; bases with no gene match: 6. Germline V gene sequence: CDR1 SGHVS, CDR2 FQNEAQ. This CDR3 contains 15 residues. The CDR3, as DNA: TGTGCCAGCAGCTTAGGAGGGGGCCAACTCTACGAGCAGTACTTC. Protein sequence: CASSLGGGQLYEQYF.

The count of this clone is one. The rearrangement uses TRBV30 and TRBJ2-7; weak D call: TRBD1 (5 bases). CDR1 and CDR2 from the germline V gene are GTSNPN and SVGIG (reference sequence). With 3 bases removed from V and 3 bases from J, the gap between germline ends came to 9 bases. The CDR3 loop spans 12 amino acids. In nucleotides, the CDR3 is TGTGCCTGGAGCGACCAGGGCTACGAGCAGTACTTC. It is translated as CAWSDQGYEQYF.